The clone carrying this TCR beta chain is labeled medium-sized. Its matching antigen is unknown. Other DNA sequences in the same sample also yield this CDR3. This record belongs to a study of T cell responses to AZD1222 COVID-19 vaccine. Germline V gene lookup returns CDR1 SGHNT and CDR2 YYREEE (reference sequence). Between the trimmed V and J ends, which lost 4 bases and 8 bases, there was a span of 15 bases. This CDR3 contains 14 residues. Clones were sequenced by immunoSEQ multiplex PCR, and TCRdb holds only the in-frame ones, with some missing. The sample lists tens of thousands of clones, roughly 85% occurring once. Study findings and constraints: Seropositive AZD1222 recipients at baseline numbered only five or six. Without day 14 samples, only post-peak T cell repertoires were studied. Researchers report vaccine-associated CD4 TCRs spanning spike, with dominance at 160-218 and 743-854.

The gene calls are TRBV5-4 and TRBJ1-4; no clear D. The material sequenced was peripheral blood, taken 28 days after the second AZD1222 dose. The receptor's source is an adult who received the AZD1222 COVID-19 vaccine. The chain's CDR3 is CASSLGQGMEKLFF. The CDR3 DNA reads as TGTGCCAGCAGCCTCGGCCAAGGGATGGAAAAACTGTTTTTT.